Reported below is one TCR beta chain. Only in-frame clones appear in the TCRdb table, and some are missing; sequencing was by immunoSEQ multiplex PCR. Of around 78,000 clones in the sample, 87% were seen once. The entry originates in a study of T cell responses to AZD1222 COVID-19 vaccine. Study-level information: Second-dose schedules of about 4 or about 12 weeks were combined.

The V end was cut by 0 bases, the J end by 2 bases, with 11 bases between. The CDR3 has 15 amino acids. Per the germline V gene, CDR1 is SGHVS and CDR2 is FNYEAQ. The chain couples TRBV7-6 to TRBJ2-7, with unresolved D. Sequences were derived from peripheral blood, sampled on day 0 of AZD1222 vaccination. The receptor comes from an adult in good health. The chain's CDR3 is CASSLAARNTYEQYF. The CDR3 coding sequence is TGTGCCAGCAGCTTAGCCGCAAGGAATACCTACGAGCAGTACTTC. The full variable domain, completed using reference TRBV7-6 and TRBJ2-7, is GAGVSQSPRYKVTKRGQDVALRCDPISGHVSLYWYRQALGQGPEFLTYFNYEAQQDKSGLPNDRFSAERPEGSISTLTIQRTEQRDSAMYRCASSLAARNTYEQYFGPGTRLTVT.